This TCR beta chain was obtained from a study of cytomegalovirus exposure and HLA in healthy donors. About the research overall: In an earlier analysis, 90 million to 130 million unique TCR beta sequences were found from approximately 170 million T cells.

The PCR employed 60 Vbeta primers together with 13 Jbeta primers. The table came from immunoSEQ multiplex PCR; TCRdb's copy has only in-frame clones and leaves some out. This table holds around 150,000 clones, 68% found once. CDR3 size: 15 residues. Per the germline V gene, CDR1 is SGHTA and CDR2 is FQGTGA. V was clipped by 3 bases and J by 3 bases; unmatched bases: 6. Regarding the study as a whole: In a later analysis, TCR beta V- and J-gene trimming was associated with a missense DCLRE1C variant. In a later analysis, HLA-associated beta chains showed higher expansion and lower generation probabilities than comparable chains.

Comments on this clone: The antigen is not known.

Sample: PBMCs. The chain recombines TRBV7-3 with TRBJ2-7; 9 bases match TRBD2. The TCR originated in a man in his sixties in good health and CMV-seronegative. DNA of the CDR3: TGTGCCAGCAGCTTGGGACTAGCAGGACGCTACGAGCAGTACTTC. It encodes CASSLGLAGRYEQYF.